These 8 T cell receptor beta chains share one sample of origin, sequenced in a study of vaccination and CD4 T cells after COVID-19. As for treatment: approximately 9-day PBMC culture with coronavirus spike peptide pools or control peptides (ViraFEST assay). Which antigens these TCRs recognize remains unknown. The Oncomine TCR Beta short-read assay sequenced DNA from cultured CD4+ T cells. Using its own MiXCR run on the PCR reads, TCRdb lists one record per CDR3 protein. The data hold about 20,000 distinct CDR3 sequences, with roughly three fifths observed a single time. Sequenced: CD4+ T cells from blood, cultured in vitro. The receptors derive from a human donor who had recovered from COVID-19.

The chain uses TRBV12-3 or TRBV12-4 and TRBJ2-1, with 9 bases aligning to TRBD1. J was trimmed by 1 base and V by 6 bases; bases with no gene match: 1. The CDR3 has 14 residues. For the CDR3, the DNA is TGTGCCAGCAGCGGGACAGGGTCCTACAATGAGCAGTTCTTC. This gives the protein CASSGTGSYNEQFF.

The table lists this clonotype with a count of one. The gene calls are TRBV6-5 and TRBJ2-1; TRBD2 aligns across 12 bases. Trimming took 0 bases from V and 9 from J; bases not matched to a gene: 3. This CDR3 is 15 amino acids long. In germline, CDR1 is MNHEY, CDR2 SVGAGI. CDR3 coding DNA: TGTGCCAGCAGTTACTCGCTAGCGGGGGGGCGTGAGCAGTTCTTC. Translated, it gives CASSYSLAGGREQFF.

The V call is TRBV11-2, the J call TRBJ2-2; 8 bases fit TRBD2. The CDR3 contains 20 residues. In germline, CDR1 is SGHAT, CDR2 FQNNGV. Trimming cost V 3 bases and J 2 bases; bases outside gene matches: 17. CDR3 residues: CASSFGSLLAVNLNTGELFF. CDR3 coding DNA: TGTGCCAGCAGCTTTGGGTCCTTACTAGCGGTGAATCTAAACACCGGGGAGCTGTTTTTT.

In regard to this clonotype: The missing conserved phenylalanine or tryptophan at the end of this CDR3 makes a read error likely. The chain uses TRBV10-2 and TRBJ1-1; possible D gene TRBD1, 5 bases. In germline, CDR1 is WSHSY, CDR2 SAAADI. This CDR3 region has 14 residues. V shed 5 bases and J shed 5 bases, with 15 bases lying between them. The CDR3 is CASSQGPRGTEAFL. The CDR3, as DNA: TGCGCCAGCAGTCAAGGGCCACGGGGGACTGAAGCTTTCCTT.

This clonotype was found a few times. The gene calls are TRBV7-2 and TRBJ2-5, with 13 bases that match TRBD2. Germline trimming cut 3 bases from V and 5 bases from J; bases unmatched to any gene: 6. CDR3 length: 16 residues. Germline CDR1 reads SGHTA; CDR2 reads FQGNSA. The CDR3 DNA follows: TGTGCCAGCAGCTTTACTAGCGGGAGGGCTTGGGAGACCCAGTACTTC. Residues: CASSFTSGRAWETQYF.

The rearrangement links TRBV10-1 to TRBJ2-3; D may be TRBD2 (5 bases). The germline V gene encodes CDR1 WNHNN and CDR2 SYGVQD (reference sequence). The CDR3 is 15 residues long. Trimming removed 0 bases from V and 2 bases from J, with 9 bases in between. CDR3 DNA: TGCGCCAGCAGTGAGTCATCGGGGTACACAGATACGCAGTATTTT. It is translated as CASSESSGYTDTQYF.

This chain joins TRBV24-1 and TRBJ2-3, with 8 bases that match TRBD2. The CDR3 covers 17 residues. Looked up from germline, CDR1 is KGHDR and CDR2 is SFDVKD. V gave up 5 bases and J gave up 3 bases; unmatched junction bases: 12. DNA of the CDR3: TGTGCCACCAGTGCCCCTGTCAGCGGGAGTAAAACAGATACGCAGTATTTT. It specifies CATSAPVSGSKTDTQYF.

The chain is built from TRBV4-1 and TRBJ2-5; either TRBD1 or TRBD2 may fit D (5 bases each). The CDR3 length is 15 residues. CDR1 and CDR2 from the germline V gene are MGHRA and YSYEKL. V lost 0 bases, J lost 7 bases, and 15 bases lay in between. CDR3 sequence: CASSQDRGRAGTQYF. The CDR3 DNA reads as TGCGCCAGCAGCCAAGATCGGGGCCGGGCGGGGACCCAGTACTTC.